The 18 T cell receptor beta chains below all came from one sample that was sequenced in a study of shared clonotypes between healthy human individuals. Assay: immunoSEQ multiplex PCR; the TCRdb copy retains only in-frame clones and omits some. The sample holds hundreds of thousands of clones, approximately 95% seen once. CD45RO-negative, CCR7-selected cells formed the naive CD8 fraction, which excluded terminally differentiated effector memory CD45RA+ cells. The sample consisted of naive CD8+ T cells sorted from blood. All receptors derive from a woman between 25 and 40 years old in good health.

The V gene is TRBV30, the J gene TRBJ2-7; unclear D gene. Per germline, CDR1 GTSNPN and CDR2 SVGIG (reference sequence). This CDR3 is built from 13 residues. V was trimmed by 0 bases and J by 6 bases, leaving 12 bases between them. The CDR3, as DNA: TGTGCCTGGAGTGTTACCCAGTATAGCGAGCAGTACTTC. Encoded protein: CAWSVTQYSEQYF.

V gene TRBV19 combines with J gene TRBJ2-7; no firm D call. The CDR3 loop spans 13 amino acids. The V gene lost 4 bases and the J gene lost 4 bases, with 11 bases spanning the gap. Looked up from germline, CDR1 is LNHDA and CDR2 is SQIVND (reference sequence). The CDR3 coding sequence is TGTGCCAGTAGTACTAGGTCTGTTTACGAGCAGTACTTC. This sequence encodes CASSTRSVYEQYF.

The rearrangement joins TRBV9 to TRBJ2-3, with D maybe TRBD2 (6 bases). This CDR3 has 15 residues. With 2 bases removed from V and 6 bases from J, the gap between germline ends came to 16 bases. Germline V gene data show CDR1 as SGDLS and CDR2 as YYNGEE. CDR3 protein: CASSVSSGPTDTQYF. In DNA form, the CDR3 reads TGTGCCAGCAGCGTGAGTAGCGGCCCCACCGATACGCAGTATTTT.

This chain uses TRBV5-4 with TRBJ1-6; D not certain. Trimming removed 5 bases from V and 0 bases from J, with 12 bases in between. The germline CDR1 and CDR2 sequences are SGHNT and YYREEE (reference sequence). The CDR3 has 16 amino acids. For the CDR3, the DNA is TGTGCCAGCAGTCACGCCTCAAGCTCCTATAATTCACCCCTCCACTTT. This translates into CASSHASSSYNSPLHF.

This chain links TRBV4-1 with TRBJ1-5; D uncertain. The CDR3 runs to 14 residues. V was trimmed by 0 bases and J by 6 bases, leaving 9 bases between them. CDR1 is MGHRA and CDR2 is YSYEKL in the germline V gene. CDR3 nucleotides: TGCGCCAGCAGCCAAGACCCCCTTATTCAGCCCCAGCATTTT. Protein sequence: CASSQDPLIQPQHF.

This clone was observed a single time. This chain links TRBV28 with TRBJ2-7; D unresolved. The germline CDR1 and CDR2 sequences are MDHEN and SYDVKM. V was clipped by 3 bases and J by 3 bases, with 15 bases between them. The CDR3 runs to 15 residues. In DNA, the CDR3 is TGTGCCAGCAGTTTTACAGCCCTTGGGATCTACGAGCAGTACTTC. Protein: CASSFTALGIYEQYF.

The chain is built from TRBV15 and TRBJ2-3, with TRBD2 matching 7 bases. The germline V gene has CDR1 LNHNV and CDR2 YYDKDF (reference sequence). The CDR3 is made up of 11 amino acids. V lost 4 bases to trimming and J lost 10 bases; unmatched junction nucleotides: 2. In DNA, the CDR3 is TGTGCCACCAGCAATGGGGGGGCGCAGTATTTT. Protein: CATSNGGAQYF. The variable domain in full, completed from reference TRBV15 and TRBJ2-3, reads DAMVIQNPRYQVTQFGKPVTLSCSQTLNHNVMYWYQQKSSQAPKLLFHYYDKDFNNEADTPDNFQSRRPNTSFCFLDIRSPGLGDTAMYLCATSNGGAQYFGPGTRLTVL.

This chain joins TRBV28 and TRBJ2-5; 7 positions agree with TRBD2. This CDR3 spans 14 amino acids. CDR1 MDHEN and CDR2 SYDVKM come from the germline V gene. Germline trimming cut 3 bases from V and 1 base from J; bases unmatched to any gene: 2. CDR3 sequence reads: CASSFGGGQETQYF. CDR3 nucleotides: TGTGCCAGCAGTTTCGGCGGGGGCCAAGAGACCCAGTACTTC.

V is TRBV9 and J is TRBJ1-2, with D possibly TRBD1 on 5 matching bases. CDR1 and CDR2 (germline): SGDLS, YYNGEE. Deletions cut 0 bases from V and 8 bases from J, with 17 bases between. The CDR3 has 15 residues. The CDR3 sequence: CASSVGGGEFVGYTF. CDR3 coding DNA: TGTGCCAGCAGCGTAGGTGGAGGGGAGTTTGTCGGCTACACCTTC.

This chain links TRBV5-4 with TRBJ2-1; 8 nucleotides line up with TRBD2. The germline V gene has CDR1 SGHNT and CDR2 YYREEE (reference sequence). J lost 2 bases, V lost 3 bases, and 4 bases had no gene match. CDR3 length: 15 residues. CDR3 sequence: CASSWGSGTYNEQFF. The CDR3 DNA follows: TGTGCCAGCAGCTGGGGTAGCGGGACCTACAATGAGCAGTTCTTC.

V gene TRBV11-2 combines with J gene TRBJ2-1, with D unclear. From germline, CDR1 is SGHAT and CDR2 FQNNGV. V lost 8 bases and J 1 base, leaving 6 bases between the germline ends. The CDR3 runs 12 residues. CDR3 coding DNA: TGTGCCAGCCGCGGATCCTACAATGAGCAGTTCTTC. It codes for CASRGSYNEQFF.

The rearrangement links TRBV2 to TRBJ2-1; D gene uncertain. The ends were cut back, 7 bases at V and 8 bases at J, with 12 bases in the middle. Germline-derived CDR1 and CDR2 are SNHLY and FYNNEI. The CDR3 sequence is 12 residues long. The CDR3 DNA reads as TGTGCCAGCACCCAGTCGTGGTATGAGCAGTTCTTC. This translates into CASTQSWYEQFF.

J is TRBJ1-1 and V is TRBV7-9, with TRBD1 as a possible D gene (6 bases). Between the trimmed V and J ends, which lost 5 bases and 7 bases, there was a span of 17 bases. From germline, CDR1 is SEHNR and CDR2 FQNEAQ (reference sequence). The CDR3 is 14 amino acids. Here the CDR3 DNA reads TGTGCCAGCAGCCACCTGAGGGGGTTCGGTGAAGCTTTCTTT. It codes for CASSHLRGFGEAFF.

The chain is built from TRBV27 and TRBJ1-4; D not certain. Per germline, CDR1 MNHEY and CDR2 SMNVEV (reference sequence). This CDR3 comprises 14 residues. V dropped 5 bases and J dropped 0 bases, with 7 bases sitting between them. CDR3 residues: CASSIHATNEKLFF. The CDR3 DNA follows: TGTGCCAGCAGTATTCATGCAACTAATGAAAAACTGTTTTTT.

CDR3 region: CASRANTEAFF. CDR3 in DNA: TGTGCCAGCCGAGCAAACACTGAAGCTTTCTTT. The rearrangement joins TRBV27 to TRBJ1-1; unclear D gene. CDR3 size: 11 residues. Per the germline V gene, CDR1 is MNHEY and CDR2 is SMNVEV (reference sequence). Between the trimmed V and J ends, which lost 8 bases and 2 bases, there was a span of 6 bases.

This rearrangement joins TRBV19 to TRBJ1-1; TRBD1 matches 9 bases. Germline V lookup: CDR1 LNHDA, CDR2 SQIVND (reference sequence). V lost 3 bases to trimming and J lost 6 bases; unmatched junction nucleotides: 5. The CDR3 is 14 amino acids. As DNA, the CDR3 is TGTGCCAGTAGTATGGGACAGGGTGTCGCTGAAGCTTTCTTT. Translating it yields CASSMGQGVAEAFF.

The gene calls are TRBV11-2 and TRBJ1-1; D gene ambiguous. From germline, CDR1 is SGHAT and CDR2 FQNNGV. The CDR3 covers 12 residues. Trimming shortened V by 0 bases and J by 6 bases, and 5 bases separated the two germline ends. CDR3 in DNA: TGTGCCAGCAGCTTAGACGCGTCTGAAGCTTTCTTT. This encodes CASSLDASEAFF.

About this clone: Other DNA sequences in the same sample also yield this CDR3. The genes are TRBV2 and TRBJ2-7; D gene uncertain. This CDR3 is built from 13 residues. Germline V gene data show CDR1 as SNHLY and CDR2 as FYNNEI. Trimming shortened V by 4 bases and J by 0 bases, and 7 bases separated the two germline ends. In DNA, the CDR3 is TGTGCCAGCAGTGGTACCAGCTCCTACGAGCAGTACTTC. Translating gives CASSGTSSYEQYF.